This TCR beta chain comes out of a study of blood T cell repertoires in COVID-19. Trimming removed 4 bases at V and 8 bases at J, with 8 bases between. This CDR3 has 12 residues. CDR1 is MGHDK, CDR2 SYGVNS, per germline. Authors' processing steps: The authors estimated nucleated cell counts from reference gene primer amplification. The data were produced by immunoSEQ multiplex PCR, yet TCRdb's version contains in-frame clones alone and is incomplete. The DNA was the basis for D and trimming; V, J and clone size are from that table. The sample records under 200,000 clones, over 80% being singletons. The chain has TRBV25-1 and TRBJ1-4; D remains ambiguous. Sequencing was done on a sample of peripheral blood. This clonotype originated in a woman in her thirties with acute or convalescent COVID-19. The CDR3 here is CASSVLQEKLFF. Here the CDR3 DNA reads TGTGCCAGCAGTGTTTTACAGGAAAAACTGTTTTTT. Together with reference TRBV25-1 and TRBJ1-4, the CDR3 gives the full variable domain: EADIYQTPRYLVIGTGKKITLECSQTMGHDKMYWYQQDPGMELHLIHYSYGVNSTEKGDLSSESTVSRIRTEHFPLTLESARPSHTSQYLCASSVLQEKLFFGSGTQLSVL.